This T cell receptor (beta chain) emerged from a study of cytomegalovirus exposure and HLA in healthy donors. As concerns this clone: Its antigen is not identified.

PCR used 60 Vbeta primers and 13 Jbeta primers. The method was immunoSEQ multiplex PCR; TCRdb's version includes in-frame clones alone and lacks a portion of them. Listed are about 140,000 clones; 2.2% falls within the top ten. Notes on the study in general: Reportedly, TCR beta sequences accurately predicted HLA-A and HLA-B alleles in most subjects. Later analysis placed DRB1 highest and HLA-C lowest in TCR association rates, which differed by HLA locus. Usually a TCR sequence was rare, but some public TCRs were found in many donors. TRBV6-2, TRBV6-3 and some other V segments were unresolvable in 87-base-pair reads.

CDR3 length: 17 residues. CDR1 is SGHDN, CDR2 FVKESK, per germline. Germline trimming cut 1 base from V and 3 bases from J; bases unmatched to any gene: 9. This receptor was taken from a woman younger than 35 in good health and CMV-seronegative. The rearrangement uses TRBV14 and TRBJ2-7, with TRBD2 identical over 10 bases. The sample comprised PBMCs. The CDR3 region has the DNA TGTGCCAGCAGCCAAGTTAAGGGACTAGCGACTTACTACGAGCAGTACTTC. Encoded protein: CASSQVKGLATYYEQYF.